This T cell receptor (beta chain) was sequenced during a study of cytomegalovirus exposure and HLA in healthy donors. Both 60 Vbeta primers and 13 Jbeta primers went into the PCR. The repertoire was sequenced with immunoSEQ multiplex PCR; TCRdb's copy has only in-frame clones and lacks some. The sample carries about 160,000 clones, roughly 80% recorded once. Of note for this clone: As yet, its antigen is unknown.

Findings and caveats of the study: Highly shared sequence variants in one cluster were likely a sequencing artifact. The investigators catalogued some 150 TCR beta chains as cytomegalovirus-associated.

The CDR3 has 12 amino acids. The ends were cut back, 5 bases at V and 5 bases at J, with 10 bases in the middle. In germline, CDR1 is SNHLY, CDR2 FYNNEI. The receptor was isolated from a woman in her 30s in good health and CMV-seronegative. Source material: PBMCs. The chain uses TRBV2 and TRBJ2-7; TRBD1 is a possible D gene (6 bases). The CDR3 here is CASSNTGNEQYF. DNA for the CDR3: TGTGCCAGCAGTAACACAGGGAACGAGCAGTACTTC. Full variable domain (remainder filled in from reference TRBV2 and TRBJ2-7): EPEVTQTPSHQVTQMGQEVILRCVPISNHLYFYWYRQILGQKVEFLVSFYNNEISEKSEIFDDQFSVERPDGSNFTLKIRSTKLEDSAMYFCASSNTGNEQYFGPGTRLTVT.